This is a list of T cell receptor beta chains from one sample in a study of T cell responses to AZD1222 COVID-19 vaccine. Produced via immunoSEQ multiplex PCR; TCRdb's table is partial and in-frame only. Among 95,000 to 110,000 clones listed, around 90% were seen once. Sequences were derived from peripheral blood, sampled on day 0 of AZD1222 vaccination. These receptors were collected from an adult in good health. CDR3s include the opening cysteine and the closing phenylalanine or tryptophan. The D gene is left open where the match is weak. Clone size is given for some rows only: seen once, a few or many times, or a class if the clone is expanded.

clone size	D gene	V gene	J gene	CDR3 protein	CDR3 DNA
.	.	TRBV4-2	TRBJ1-2	CASSQDLNDGERYGYTF	TGTGCCAGCAGCCAAGATCTAAATGACGGAGAGAGATATGGCTACACCTTC
.	TRBD1	TRBV2	TRBJ1-6	CASISGTGPSMRNSPLHF	TGTGCCAGCATATCCGGGACAGGCCCATCCATGCGGAATTCACCCCTCCACTTT
.	.	TRBV28	TRBJ1-1	CASSPRTALNTEAFF	TGTGCCAGCAGTCCCCGGACAGCCCTGAACACTGAAGCTTTCTTT
.	.	TRBV5-1	TRBJ2-7	CASTPSELDSSSSYEQYF	TGCGCCAGCACCCCTTCCGAGCTCGACAGTTCCAGCTCCTACGAGCAGTACTTC
.	TRBD1	TRBV28	TRBJ1-1	CASSLGQVPEAFF	TGTGCCAGCAGTTTAGGACAGGTCCCTGAAGCTTTCTTT
.	TRBD1	TRBV7-9	TRBJ1-3	CASSPEGTGRGFSGNTIYF	TGTGCCAGCAGCCCGGAGGGGACAGGGAGGGGCTTCTCTGGAAACACCATATATTTT
.	TRBD1	TRBV6-7	TRBJ1-1	CASSYSWDSTRNTEAFF	TGTGCCAGCAGTTACTCGTGGGACAGTACTAGGAACACTGAAGCTTTCTTT
.	.	TRBV7-8	TRBJ1-3	CASSSLRSGGNTIYF	TGTGCCAGCAGCTCCCTGCGGTCCGGGGGAAACACCATATATTTT
.	TRBD1	TRBV6-2/TRBV6-3	TRBJ1-1	CASSYSTRMGQGDEAFF	TGTGCCAGCAGTTACTCGACTCGAATGGGACAGGGGGACGAAGCTTTCTTT
.	.	TRBV30	TRBJ1-6	CASRRRDAYNSPLHF	TGTGCCTCCCGGAGAAGGGACGCCTATAATTCACCCCTCCACTTT
.	.	TRBV20-1	TRBJ1-5	CSASTGVHQPQHF	TGCAGTGCTAGTACCGGGGTTCATCAGCCCCAGCATTTT
.	.	TRBV28	TRBJ1-1	CALTRGRSTEAFF	TGTGCCCTGACGCGTGGTCGTTCCACTGAAGCTTTCTTT
.	.	TRBV19	TRBJ2-7	CASSTSGQYEQYF	TGTGCCAGTAGTACTAGTGGACAGTACGAGCAGTACTTC
.	.	TRBV18	TRBJ1-2	CASGPSIDYGYTF	TGTGCCAGCGGACCGTCAATAGACTATGGCTACACCTTC
.	.	TRBV27	TRBJ1-2	CASTPLGATGGYTF	TGTGCCAGCACTCCTTTAGGGGCTACGGGCGGCTACACCTTC
.	.	TRBV4-2	TRBJ1-3	CASSQNLKGNTIYF	TGTGCCAGCAGCCAAAACCTTAAAGGAAACACCATATATTTT
.	.	TRBV18	TRBJ1-5	CASSPGTVLVQPQHF	TGTGCCAGCTCACCCGGGACGGTTCTGGTTCAGCCCCAGCATTTT
.	.	TRBV4-2	TRBJ1-1	CASSQSLGTGDTEAFF	TGTGCCAGCAGCCAGTCTTTGGGGACGGGGGACACTGAAGCTTTCTTT
.	.	TRBV7-3	TRBJ2-7	CASSDRQSQRSSYEQYF	TGTGCCAGCAGCGACAGACAGTCCCAAAGGAGCTCCTACGAGCAGTACTTC
.	.	TRBV6-2/TRBV6-3	TRBJ1-1	CASSYRGRLNTEAFF	TGTGCCAGCAGTTACCGCGGAAGATTGAACACTGAAGCTTTCTTT
.	.	TRBV27	TRBJ2-3	CASSLGGGPTDTQYF	TGTGCCAGCAGTTTAGGGGGGGGGCCCACAGATACGCAGTATTTT
.	.	TRBV19	TRBJ1-4	CASSMGFGATNEKLFF	TGTGCCAGTAGTATGGGGTTTGGAGCAACTAATGAAAAACTGTTTTTT
.	TRBD2	TRBV5-1	TRBJ2-3	CASSLSSGGVDTQYF	TGCGCCAGCAGCTTGAGTAGCGGGGGGGTCGATACGCAGTATTTT
.	TRBD1	TRBV6-5	TRBJ1-1	CASTPGGTEAFF	TGTGCCAGCACGCCAGGGGGGACTGAAGCTTTCTTT
.	TRBD1	TRBV6-6	TRBJ1-5	CASSSGTGLQPQHF	TGTGCCAGCAGTTCCGGGACAGGGCTTCAGCCCCAGCATTTT
.	TRBD2	TRBV6-1	TRBJ2-5	CASIRLAGSAQYF	TGTGCCAGCATCCGACTAGCGGGATCGGCCCAGTACTTC
.	TRBD1	TRBV7-2	TRBJ1-3	CASSLFTGVLTGNTIYF	TGTGCCAGCAGCTTATTTACAGGGGTTCTAACTGGAAACACCATATATTTT
.	.	TRBV7-8	TRBJ2-2	CASSLRLRGRTGELFF	TGTGCCAGCAGCCTAAGGCTTAGGGGGAGGACCGGGGAGCTGTTTTTT
.	TRBD2	TRBV27	TRBJ2-1	CASSLGLAGVSYNEQFF	TGTGCCAGCAGTCTCGGACTAGCGGGAGTTTCGTACAATGAGCAGTTCTTC
.	TRBD1	TRBV4-1	TRBJ2-1	CASSQSQRGQGYNEQFF	TGCGCCAGCAGCCAAAGCCAGAGAGGACAGGGGTACAATGAGCAGTTCTTC
once	TRBD1	TRBV6-1	TRBJ1-5	CASSSRDRGGQPQHF	TGTGCCAGCAGTTCCCGGGACAGGGGAGGTCAGCCCCAGCATTTT
.	TRBD1	TRBV18	TRBJ2-2	CASPGTGVSSNTGELFF	TGTGCCAGCCCTGGGACAGGGGTTTCCTCGAACACCGGGGAGCTGTTTTTT
.	TRBD1	TRBV5-1	TRBJ1-6	CASSLGQGNSPLHF	TGCGCCAGCAGCCTGGGACAGGGGAATTCACCCCTCCACTTT
.	TRBD1	TRBV28	TRBJ1-2	CASSPTGGLGDFYGYTF	TGTGCCAGCAGTCCTACAGGGGGACTAGGTGACTTCTATGGCTACACCTTC
.	.	TRBV12-3/TRBV12-4	TRBJ1-2	CASSSDWSYGYTF	TGTGCCAGCAGCTCGGACTGGTCCTATGGCTACACCTTC
.	TRBD1	TRBV9	TRBJ1-1	CASSGTGAGEAFF	TGTGCCAGCAGCGGGACAGGGGCAGGCGAAGCTTTCTTT
.	.	TRBV6-6	TRBJ1-2	CASSYRVTDYGYTF	TGTGCCAGCAGTTACAGGGTTACAGACTATGGCTACACCTTC
.	TRBD2	TRBV14	TRBJ2-2	CASSPRPGTSGSSTGELFF	TGTGCCAGCAGTCCCCGTCCGGGGACTAGCGGGAGTTCGACCGGGGAGCTGTTTTTT
few	TRBD1	TRBV28	TRBJ2-2	CASSLNLLGQVTGELFF	TGTGCCAGCAGCCTTAATCTGCTCGGACAGGTCACCGGGGAGCTGTTTTTT
.	TRBD1	TRBV27	TRBJ1-6	CASSSAWTGISYNSPLHF	TGTGCCAGCAGTTCCGCTTGGACAGGGATCTCCTATAATTCACCCCTCCACTTT
.	TRBD2	TRBV24-1	TRBJ2-1	CATSDSLAGEGEQFF	TGTGCCACCAGTGATTCTTTAGCGGGAGAGGGGGAGCAGTTCTTC
.	TRBD2	TRBV27	TRBJ2-1	CASSLTASGRDYNEQFF	TGTGCCAGCAGTTTAACGGCTAGCGGGAGAGATTACAATGAGCAGTTCTTC
.	TRBD2	TRBV5-1	TRBJ2-1	CASSLTGGPLDEQFF	TGCGCCAGCAGCTTGACGGGAGGGCCCTTAGATGAGCAGTTCTTC
.	.	TRBV30	TRBJ1-6	CAWIVKSSYNSPLHF	TGTGCCTGGATTGTGAAGAGCTCCTATAATTCACCCCTCCACTTT
.	.	TRBV6-2/TRBV6-3	TRBJ1-5	CASSYGAGSSNQPQHF	TGTGCCAGCAGTTATGGGGCAGGGAGTAGCAATCAGCCCCAGCATTTT